Sequencing of this T cell receptor (beta chain) was carried out in a study of somatic mutations in cytotoxic T cells in rheumatoid arthritis. Regarding the study as a whole: Each of about an eighth of the roughly 60 patients had a largest CD8+ clone that made up more than 20% of CD8+ cells.

Comment on this clone: The antigen is not known.

The method was immunoSEQ multiplex PCR; TCRdb's version includes in-frame clones alone and lacks a portion of them. This sample carries 20,000 to 25,000 clones, more than 80% of them seen once, and the ten largest clones take approximately 3.4%. The receptor's source is an adult with rheumatoid arthritis. The sample was CD8+ T cells sorted from blood.

CDR3 sequence: CASSRDRGLVEKLFF. The CDR3 nucleotides are TGTGCCAGTAGTAGGGACAGGGGGCTTGTTGAAAAACTGTTTTTT. The chain joins TRBV19 to TRBJ1-4; 12 bases match TRBD1. Looked up from germline, CDR1 is LNHDA and CDR2 is SQIVND (reference sequence). The V gene end was trimmed by 4 bases and the J gene end by 7 bases; junction bases not matched to a gene: 4. The CDR3 covers 15 residues.